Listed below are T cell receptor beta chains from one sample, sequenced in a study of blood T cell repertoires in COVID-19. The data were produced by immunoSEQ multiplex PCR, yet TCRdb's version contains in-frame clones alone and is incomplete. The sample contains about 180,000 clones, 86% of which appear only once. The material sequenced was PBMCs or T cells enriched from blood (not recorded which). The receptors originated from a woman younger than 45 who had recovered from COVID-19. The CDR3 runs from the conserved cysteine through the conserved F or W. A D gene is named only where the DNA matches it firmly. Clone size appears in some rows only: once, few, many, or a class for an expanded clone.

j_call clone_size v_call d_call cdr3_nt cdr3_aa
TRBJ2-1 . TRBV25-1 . TGTGCCAGCAGTGCGGAGTCCTACAATGAGCAGTTCTTC CASSAESYNEQFF
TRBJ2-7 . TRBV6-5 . TGTGCCAGCAGTCCGGACGGGACCTACGAGCAGTACTTC CASSPDGTYEQYF
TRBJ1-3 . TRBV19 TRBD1 TGTGCCAGTAGTAGGAGGGGGCTCGAAAACACCATATATTTT CASSRRGLENTIYF
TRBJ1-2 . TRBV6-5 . TGTGCCAGCATATTGGACAGCCTCGGGGGCTACACCTTC CASILDSLGGYTF
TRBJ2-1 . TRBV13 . TGTGCCAGCAGCGAATTTACAGGGAAGGGGAGCTCCTACAATGAGCAGTTCTTC CASSEFTGKGSSYNEQFF
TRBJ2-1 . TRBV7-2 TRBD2 TGTGCCAGCAGCTCCAGAGGACTAGCGGGAGGCCTCTACAATGAGCAGTTCTTC CASSSRGLAGGLYNEQFF
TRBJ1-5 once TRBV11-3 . TGTGCCAGCAGCTTAAAGAGTATTAAGCCCCAGCATTTT CASSLKSIKPQHF
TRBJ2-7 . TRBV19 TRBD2 TGTGCCAGTCGTAGCGGGAGGGGTTCCTACGAGCAGTACTTC CASRSGRGSYEQYF
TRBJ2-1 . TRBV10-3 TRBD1 TGTGCCACCTACGGCGGACAGGCTAACAATGAGCAGTTCTTC CATYGGQANNEQFF
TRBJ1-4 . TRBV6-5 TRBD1 TGTGCCAGCGGACAGGCAACTGAAAAACTGTTTTTT CASGQATEKLFF
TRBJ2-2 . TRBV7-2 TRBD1 TGTGCCAGCAGCTTAGAACGTGGGACAGGGTCCACCGGGGAGCTGTTTTTT CASSLERGTGSTGELFF
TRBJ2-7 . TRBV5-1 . TGCGCCAGCAGCCCCCGGACAGCGCCAACTAGCGCCACAGGGTACGAGCAGTACTTC CASSPRTAPTSATGYEQYF
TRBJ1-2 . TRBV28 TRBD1 TGTGCCAGCAGTTTGGGAGGAGGGGGCTATAGCTATGGCTACACCTTC CASSLGGGGYSYGYTF
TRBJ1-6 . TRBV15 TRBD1 TGTGCCACCAGCAGAGATTACCCCAGGGGGCAACGAATTAATTCACCCCTCCACTTT CATSRDYPRGQRINSPLHF
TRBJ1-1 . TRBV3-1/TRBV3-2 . TGTGCCAGCAGCCAATCAGGGGTCGCGGCGGCTTTCTTT CASSQSGVAAAFF
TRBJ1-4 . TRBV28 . TGTGCCAGCAGTTTGGGAGGGCCCAAGGAAAAACTGTTTTTT CASSLGGPKEKLFF
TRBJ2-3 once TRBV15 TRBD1 TGTGCCACCAGCAGAGAGGACAGGAGATACACAGATACGCAGTATTTT CATSREDRRYTDTQYF
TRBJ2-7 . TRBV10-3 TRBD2 TGTGCCATCAGTGGAACCTCTAGCGGACTCTACGAGCAGTACTTC CAISGTSSGLYEQYF
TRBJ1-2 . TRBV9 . TGTGCCAGCAGCGTAGATATTGGGGCGAGGGGCTACACCTTC CASSVDIGARGYTF
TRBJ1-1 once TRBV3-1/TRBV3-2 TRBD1 TGTGCCAGCAGCCAGAACAGGGGAGGATCTGAAGCTTTCTTT CASSQNRGGSEAFF
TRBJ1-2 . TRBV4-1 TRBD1 TGCGCCAGCAGCCTCTCCCCTGGGACAGGGAATGGCTACACCTTC CASSLSPGTGNGYTF
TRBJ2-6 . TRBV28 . TGTGCCAGCAACGACTATGATGGGGCCAACGTCCTGACTTTC CASNDYDGANVLTF
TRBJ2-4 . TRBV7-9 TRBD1 TGTGCCAGCAGCTTTATGACAGGGTCCAAAAACATTCAGTACTTC CASSFMTGSKNIQYF
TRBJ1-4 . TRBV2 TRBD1 TGTGCCAGCAGCGGACTCCCCCATCTTGACAGGGCTGGTGAAAAACTGTTTTTT CASSGLPHLDRAGEKLFF
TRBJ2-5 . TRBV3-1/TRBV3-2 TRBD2 TGTGCCAGCACCCAAGTACGGACTAGCAGAGGGACCCAGTACTTC CASTQVRTSRGTQYF
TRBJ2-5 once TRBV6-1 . TGTGCCAGCAGTGACCTTCGCGGGGCAGGTCTTTACTTC CASSDLRGAGLYF
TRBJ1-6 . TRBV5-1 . TGCGCCAGCAACCTGGACGGTGCGGACAGAAATTCACCCCTCCACTTT CASNLDGADRNSPLHF
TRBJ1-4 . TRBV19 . TGTGCCAGTTCCTTGGCGGCTGAAAAACTGTTTTTT CASSLAAEKLFF
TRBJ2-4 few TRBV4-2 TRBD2 TGTGCCAGCAGCCGTTTCGAAGCTAGCGGGAGGGTTAACATTCAGTACTTC CASSRFEASGRVNIQYF
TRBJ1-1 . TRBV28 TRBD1 TGTGCCAGCAGTTTAGCAGGGGGCTCATTCGAAGCTTTCTTT CASSLAGGSFEAFF
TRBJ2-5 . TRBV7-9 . TGTGCCAGCAGCGGGGGGGCGCACGGAGAGACCCAGTACTTC CASSGGAHGETQYF
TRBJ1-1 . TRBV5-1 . TGCGCCAGCAGCTTGTCGGGCAGGGTGGAAACTGAAGCTTTCTTT CASSLSGRVETEAFF
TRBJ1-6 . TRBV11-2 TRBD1 TGTGCCAGCAGCTTAGGGACAGGGGCAGCCCTCCACTTT CASSLGTGAALHF
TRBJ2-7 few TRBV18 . TGTGCCAGCTCACCGACGGGGCGGGGGCAAAACGAGCAGTACTTC CASSPTGRGQNEQYF
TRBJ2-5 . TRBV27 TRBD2 TGTGCCAGCAGTTCGCCATCCCGGGCGAGCGGGAAAGAGACCCAGTACTTC CASSSPSRASGKETQYF
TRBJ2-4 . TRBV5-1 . TGCGCCAGCAGCTTGGGTGAGGGATTGTCTACATCTCTAGCCAAAAACATTCAGTACTTC CASSLGEGLSTSLAKNIQYF
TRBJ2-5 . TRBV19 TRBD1 TGTGCCACCGGGACAGGGGGCAGATCCCAGTACTTC CATGTGGRSQYF
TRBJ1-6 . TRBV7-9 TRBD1 TGTGCCAGCAGGCCGGACAGGGTGACATTTAATTCACCCCTCCACTTT CASRPDRVTFNSPLHF
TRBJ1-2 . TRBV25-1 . TGTGCCACCCAGGCGGCCGGGGGTGGCTATGGCTACACCTTC CATQAAGGGYGYTF
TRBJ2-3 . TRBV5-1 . TGCGCCAGCTGCTCAGGGAATCCCACAGATACGCAGTATTTT CASCSGNPTDTQYF
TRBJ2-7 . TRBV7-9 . TGTGCCAGCAGCTTACCGGGAGTTAGCTACGAGCAGTACTTC CASSLPGVSYEQYF
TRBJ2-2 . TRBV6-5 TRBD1 TGTGCCAGCACGAATCAGAACAGGGGGGTCGGGGAGCTGTTTTTT CASTNQNRGVGELFF
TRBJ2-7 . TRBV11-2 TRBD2 TGTGCCAGCAGCTTAGATCTCTGGGGGGAGGGCCCCGAGCAGTACTTC CASSLDLWGEGPEQYF
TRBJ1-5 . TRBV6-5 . TGTGCCAGCAGGCCCCGGGGATCGGGGGGTCAGCCCCAGCATTTT CASRPRGSGGQPQHF
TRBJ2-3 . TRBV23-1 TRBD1 TGCGCCAGCAGTCAAGGACAGGGCCATACGCAGTATTTT CASSQGQGHTQYF
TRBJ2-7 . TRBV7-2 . TGTGCCAGCAGCTTACAGCTGGCCCAGACAGGTTACTACGAGCAGTACTTC CASSLQLAQTGYYEQYF
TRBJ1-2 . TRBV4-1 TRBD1 TGCGCCAGCAGTTTTTTAGAGGGACCGGGACAGGGCCAATATGGCTACACCTTC CASSFLEGPGQGQYGYTF
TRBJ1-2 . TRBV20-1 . TGCAGTGCTAGTTACAGGGCAGGATCCAACTATGGCTACACCTTC CSASYRAGSNYGYTF
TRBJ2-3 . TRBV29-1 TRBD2 TGCAGCGTCACAGCGGGAGCCAACACAGATACGCAGTATTTT CSVTAGANTDTQYF
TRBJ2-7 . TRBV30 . TGTGCCTGGAGTCCAGGCCGGAAAATGGGCGAGCAGTACTTC CAWSPGRKMGEQYF
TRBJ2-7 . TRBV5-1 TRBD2 TGCGCCAGCAGCCGGGAGGGTCCCCGAGCCTACGAGCAGTACTTC CASSREGPRAYEQYF
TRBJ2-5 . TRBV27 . TGTGCCAGCAGTTTAAATGGGCAGTTCCAAGAGACCCAGTACTTC CASSLNGQFQETQYF
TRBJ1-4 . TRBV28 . TGTGCCAGCCTCAACCCGGGGGAATCTGAAAAACTGTTTTTT CASLNPGESEKLFF
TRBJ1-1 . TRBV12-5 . TGTGCTAGTGGTTTCTTCGGGGACACTGAAGCTTTCTTT CASGFFGDTEAFF
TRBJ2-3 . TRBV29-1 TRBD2 TGCAGCGTTGAGTCTAGCGGAGCCCCCACAGATACGCAGTATTTT CSVESSGAPTDTQYF
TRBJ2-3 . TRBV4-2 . TGTGCCAGCAGCCAAGTAAGCCGAGGCGGAGTCTCCACAGATACGCAGTATTTT CASSQVSRGGVSTDTQYF
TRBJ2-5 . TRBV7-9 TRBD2 TGTGCCAGCAGCATAAAGGGACTAGCGGGAGGGTTAGAGACCCAGTACTTC CASSIKGLAGGLETQYF
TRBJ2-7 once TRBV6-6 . TGTGCCAGCAGTACCACGGGCGAGCAGTACTTC CASSTTGEQYF
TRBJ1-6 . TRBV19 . TGTGCCAGTAGTGAGGAGACCTCCGAAGTATCCCTCCACTTT CASSEETSEVSLHF